What follows is one T cell receptor (beta chain) and its context. The antigen remains unidentified. The PCR contained 60 Vbeta and 13 Jbeta primers. TCRdb keeps only in-frame clones here, not all; method: immunoSEQ multiplex PCR. The repertoire holds about 150,000 clones, with roughly 74% as singletons. This record comes from a study of cytomegalovirus exposure and HLA in healthy donors. Findings and limits, study-wide: The productive fraction for most TCR beta V segments was about 87% or about 30% in an earlier analysis.

The sample was PBMCs. The clonotype was recovered from a young man in good health and CMV-seronegative.

CDR3 bases: TGCGCCAGCAGCTTGGGGCAGGGGGCGGGAAATGAAAAACTGTTTTTT. Its protein product is CASSLGQGAGNEKLFF. The J gene is TRBJ1-4, the V gene TRBV5-1; 8 bases map to TRBD1. The CDR3 runs to 16 residues. CDR1 SGHRS and CDR2 YFSETQ come from the germline V gene. J gave up 5 bases and V 0 bases, and 6 bases lay outside the gene matches.